This T cell receptor (beta chain) was captured by sequencing in a study of blood T cell repertoires in COVID-19. Patients in Seattle were enrolled during active infection, then followed longitudinally. Sequenced by immunoSEQ multiplex PCR; TCRdb stores in-frame clones only, minus some. There are roughly 150,000 clones in the sample; approximately 84% occur only once, and roughly 2.5% lies in the top ten. CDR1 is LNHNV, CDR2 YYDKDF, per germline (reference sequence). V lost 0 bases and J lost 5; bases outside the gene matches: 7. The length of the CDR3 is 15 residues. This TCR was sampled from an elderly woman with COVID-19, enrolled during active disease. Sequencing was done on a sample of peripheral blood. The chain employs TRBV15 and TRBJ2-7; TRBD1 aligns across 7 bases. The CDR3 nucleotides read TGTGCCACCAGCAGAGACAATACAGGGGTAAACGAGCAGTACTTC. It is translated as CATSRDNTGVNEQYF.